This T cell receptor beta chain was documented in a study of T cell responses to AZD1222 COVID-19 vaccine. Some clones are missing from TCRdb's copy, which holds only in-frame ones; the method was immunoSEQ multiplex PCR. The sample lists about 81,000 clones; approximately 90% were seen once. Trimming removed 8 bases at V and 0 bases at J, with 10 bases between. Per the germline V gene, CDR1 is WSHSY and CDR2 is SAAADI. The CDR3 totals 13 residues. Whole-study findings and limits: With dominance at 160-218 and 743-854, vaccine-associated CD4 TCRs spanned spike. In all cases, repertoires were sampled only after the peak T cell response.

Of note for this clone: The antigen remains unidentified.

The receptor was derived from an adult who received the AZD1222 COVID-19 vaccine. The sequenced sample was peripheral blood, obtained 28 days after the second AZD1222 dose. The rearrangement links TRBV10-2 to TRBJ1-2; no definite D call. CDR3 loop: CASGWFANYGYTF. The DNA of the CDR3 is TGCGCCAGCGGTTGGTTCGCTAACTATGGCTACACCTTC.